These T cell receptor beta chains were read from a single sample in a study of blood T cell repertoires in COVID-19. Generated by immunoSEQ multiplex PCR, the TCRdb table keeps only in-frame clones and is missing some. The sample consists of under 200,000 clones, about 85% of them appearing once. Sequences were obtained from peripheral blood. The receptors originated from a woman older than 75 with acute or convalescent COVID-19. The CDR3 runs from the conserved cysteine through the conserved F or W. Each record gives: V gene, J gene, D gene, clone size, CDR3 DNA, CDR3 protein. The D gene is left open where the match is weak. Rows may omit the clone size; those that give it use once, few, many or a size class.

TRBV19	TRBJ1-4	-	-	TGTGCCAGTAGGCCGGCGGGAAAGGGGCCCGGGGATGAAAAACTGTTTTTT	CASRPAGKGPGDEKLFF
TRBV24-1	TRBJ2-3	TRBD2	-	TGTGCCACCGGCGGGGGGACTAGCACAGATACGCAGTATTTT	CATGGGTSTDTQYF
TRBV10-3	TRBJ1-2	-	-	TGTGCCATCAGTGAGTACAGGGAGAGCGGCTACACCTTC	CAISEYRESGYTF
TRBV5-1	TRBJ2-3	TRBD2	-	TGCGCCAGCAGCTCGGGGGTCGCGGGGGGCACGGATACGCAGTATTTT	CASSSGVAGGTDTQYF
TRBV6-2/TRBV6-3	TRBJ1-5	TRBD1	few	TGTGCCAGCAGTACAGGGGCTCCCCAGCATTTT	CASSTGAPQHF
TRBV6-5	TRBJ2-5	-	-	TGTGCCAGCAGTTTCCAGGCCGCGGAGACCCAGTACTTC	CASSFQAAETQYF
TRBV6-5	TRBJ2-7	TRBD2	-	TGTGCCAGCAGTTACCTAGCGGGCCCCTACGAGCAGTACTTC	CASSYLAGPYEQYF
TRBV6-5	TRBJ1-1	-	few	TGTGCCAGCAGCAGGACACCTATGAACACTGAAGCTTTCTTT	CASSRTPMNTEAFF
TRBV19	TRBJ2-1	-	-	TGTGCCAGTAAGGTGGGAGGTGGCGATGAGCAGTTCTTC	CASKVGGGDEQFF
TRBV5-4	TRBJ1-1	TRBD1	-	TGTGCCAGCAGCAACAACAGGGGGCGCATCGTCGGCACTGAAGCTTTCTTT	CASSNNRGRIVGTEAFF
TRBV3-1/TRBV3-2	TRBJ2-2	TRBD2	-	TGTGCCAGCAGCGACGGGACTAGACGGACCGGGGAGCTGTTTTTT	CASSDGTRRTGELFF
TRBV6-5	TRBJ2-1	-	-	TGTGCCAGCAGTTACTCCCCTGACGGGTTCTACAATGAGCAGTTCTTC	CASSYSPDGFYNEQFF
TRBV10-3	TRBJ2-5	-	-	TGTGCCATCAGTGAGTCGGGGCTTAACGAAGAGACCCAGTACTTC	CAISESGLNEETQYF
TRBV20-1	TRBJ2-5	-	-	TGCAGTGCTTCCAGATCTGAGACCCAGTACTTC	CSASRSETQYF
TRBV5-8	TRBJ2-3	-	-	TGTGCCAGCAGCCCCGGGAGATTCACAGATACGCAGTATTTT	CASSPGRFTDTQYF
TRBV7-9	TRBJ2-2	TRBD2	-	TGTGCCAGCAGATATAGCGGGAGCCCAACCGGGGAGCTGTTTTTT	CASRYSGSPTGELFF
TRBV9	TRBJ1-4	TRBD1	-	TGTGCCAGCAGCCCCGGACAGGGACAACTGTTTTTT	CASSPGQGQLFF
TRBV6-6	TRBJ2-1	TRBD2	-	TGTGCCAGCAGTCCCGAAAAAGGGACTAGCGGGGGGGAGGGGTACAATGAGCAGTTCTTC	CASSPEKGTSGGEGYNEQFF
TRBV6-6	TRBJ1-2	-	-	TGTGCCAGCAGTCGGGACTCTAACTATGGCTACACCTTC	CASSRDSNYGYTF
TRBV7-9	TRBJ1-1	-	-	TGTGCCAGCAGCTTAGCGCTGGGCACGAACACTGAAGCTTTCTTT	CASSLALGTNTEAFF
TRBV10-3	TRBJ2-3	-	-	TGTGCCAGCCGCCAGGGGACAAGCACAGATACGCAGTATTTT	CASRQGTSTDTQYF
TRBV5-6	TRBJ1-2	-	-	TGTGCCAGCAGCTTGCTAGTGGAGGGCTACACCTTC	CASSLLVEGYTF
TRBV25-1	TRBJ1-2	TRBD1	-	TGTGCCAGCAGTGACCTGACAGGGCCTTCCTCTCCCGGCTACACCTTC	CASSDLTGPSSPGYTF
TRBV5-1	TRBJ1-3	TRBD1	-	TGCGCCAGCAGCTCCCACGGACAGGGCAGTAGCTCTGGAAACACCATATATTTT	CASSSHGQGSSSGNTIYF
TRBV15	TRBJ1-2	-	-	TGTGCCACCAGCAGAGTAGCGGATTATGGCTACACCTTC	CATSRVADYGYTF
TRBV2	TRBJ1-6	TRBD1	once	TGTGCCAGCGGGGGACAGGGAAGTTCACCCCTCCACTTT	CASGGQGSSPLHF
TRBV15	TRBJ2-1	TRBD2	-	TGTGCCACCAGCAGGAACCCCGCGGGGGGGCCTAACAATGAGCAGTTCTTC	CATSRNPAGGPNNEQFF
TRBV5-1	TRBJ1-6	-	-	TGCGCCAGCAGCTCCGGGGATTCACCCCTCCACTTT	CASSSGDSPLHF
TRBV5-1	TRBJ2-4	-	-	TGCGCCAGCTCCCCCTCCGGGACAAAAAACATTCAGTACTTC	CASSPSGTKNIQYF
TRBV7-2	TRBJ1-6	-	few	TGTGCCAGCAGCTTAGAGGGGAGGGTTACTTCACCCCTCCACTTT	CASSLEGRVTSPLHF
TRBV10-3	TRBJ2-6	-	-	TGTGCCATCAGTGAGTCGGGGCGGGGGCATTCCTCTGGGGCCAACGTCCTGACTTTC	CAISESGRGHSSGANVLTF
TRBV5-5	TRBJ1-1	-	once	TGTGCCAGCAGCCTACTTCGGGACACTGAAGCTTTCTTT	CASSLLRDTEAFF
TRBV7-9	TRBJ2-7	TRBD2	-	TGTGCCAGCAGGCCTACTAGCGGGAGGGCCTACGAGCAGTACTTC	CASRPTSGRAYEQYF
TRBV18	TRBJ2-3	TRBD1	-	TGTGCCAGCTCCCTCCAGGGGGCCGGAACAGATACGCAGTATTTT	CASSLQGAGTDTQYF
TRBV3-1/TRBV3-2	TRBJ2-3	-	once	TGTGCCACCCATGGAGGCCCGGCCCCAGATACGCAGTATTTT	CATHGGPAPDTQYF
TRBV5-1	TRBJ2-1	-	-	TGCGCCAGCAGCGTACAGGGTTTGAATGAGCAGTTCTTC	CASSVQGLNEQFF
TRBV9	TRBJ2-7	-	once	TGTGCCAGCAGCGGGCCAACAGCGGCGGCCTACGAGCAGTACTTC	CASSGPTAAAYEQYF
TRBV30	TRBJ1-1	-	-	TGTGCCTCCTTCAGTGGTGAAGCTTTCTTT	CASFSGEAFF
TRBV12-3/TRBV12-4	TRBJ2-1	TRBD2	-	TGTGCCAGCAGTGCAGCGGGGGGTCATGAGCAGTTCTTC	CASSAAGGHEQFF
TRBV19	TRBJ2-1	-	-	TGTGCCAGTAGTATGGCCCGACTACCCTACAATGAGCAGTTCTTC	CASSMARLPYNEQFF
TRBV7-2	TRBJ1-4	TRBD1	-	TGTGCCAGCAGCGAAATACAGGGGGGTAACGAAAAACTGTTTTTT	CASSEIQGGNEKLFF
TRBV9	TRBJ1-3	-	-	TGTGCCAGCAGCCTACAGCTCTCTGGAAACACCATATATTTT	CASSLQLSGNTIYF
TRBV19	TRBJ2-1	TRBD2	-	TGTGCCAGTAGTATGGGTAGCGGGGGCAATGAGCAGTTCTTC	CASSMGSGGNEQFF
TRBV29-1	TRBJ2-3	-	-	TGCAGCGTATCAGCGGGCGGAGATACGCAGTATTTT	CSVSAGGDTQYF
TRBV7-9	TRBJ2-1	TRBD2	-	TGTGCCAGCAGCCCGGGGCTAGCGGACAATGAGCAGTTCTTC	CASSPGLADNEQFF
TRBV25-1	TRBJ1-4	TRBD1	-	TGTGCCAGCTCGGGACAGGGTGCAACTAATGAAAAACTGTTTTTT	CASSGQGATNEKLFF
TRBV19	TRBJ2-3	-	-	TGTGCCAGTAGTATCCGTAGCGGAACTAGCACAGATACGCAGTATTTT	CASSIRSGTSTDTQYF